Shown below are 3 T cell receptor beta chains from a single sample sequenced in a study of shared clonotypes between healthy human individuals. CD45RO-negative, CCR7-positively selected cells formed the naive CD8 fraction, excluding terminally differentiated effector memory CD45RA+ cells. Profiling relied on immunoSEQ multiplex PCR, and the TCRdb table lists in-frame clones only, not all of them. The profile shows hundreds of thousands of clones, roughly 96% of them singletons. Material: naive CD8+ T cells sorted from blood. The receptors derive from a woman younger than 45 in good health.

The CDR3 sequence: CASSLDTSGLYNEQFF. CDR3 DNA sequence: TGTGCCAGCAGCTTGGACACTAGCGGTCTTTACAATGAGCAGTTCTTC. This sequence joins TRBV5-6 and TRBJ2-1; 8 bases fit TRBD2. V was clipped by 0 bases and J by 4 bases; unmatched bases: 6. Germline CDR1 reads SGHDT; CDR2 reads YYEEEE. The CDR3 covers 16 residues. Supplemented by reference TRBV5-6 and TRBJ2-1, the full variable domain reads DAGVTQSPTHLIKTRGQQVTLRCSPKSGHDTVSWYQQALGQGPQFIFQYYEEEERQRGNFPDRFSGHQFPNYSSELNVNALLLGDSALYLCASSLDTSGLYNEQFFGPGTRLTVL.

CDR3 region: CASSRVVTSGLEGTYNEQFF. CDR3 bases: TGTGCCAGCAGCCGTGTGGTGACTAGCGGTCTCGAGGGCACCTACAATGAGCAGTTCTTC. The rearrangement links TRBV4-2 to TRBJ2-1; 9 bases align to TRBD2. Germline loops: CDR1 LGHNA, CDR2 YNFKEQ. The CDR3 is made up of 20 amino acids. Trimming removed 4 bases from V and 2 bases from J; junction bases left unmatched: 18.

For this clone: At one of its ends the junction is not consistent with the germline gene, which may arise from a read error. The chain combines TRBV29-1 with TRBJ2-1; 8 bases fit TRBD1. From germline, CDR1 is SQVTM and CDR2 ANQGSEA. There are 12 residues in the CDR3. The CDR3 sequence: CSVEGQGNEQFF. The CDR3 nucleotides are TGCAGCGTAGAAGGACAGGGCAATGAGCAGTTCTTC.